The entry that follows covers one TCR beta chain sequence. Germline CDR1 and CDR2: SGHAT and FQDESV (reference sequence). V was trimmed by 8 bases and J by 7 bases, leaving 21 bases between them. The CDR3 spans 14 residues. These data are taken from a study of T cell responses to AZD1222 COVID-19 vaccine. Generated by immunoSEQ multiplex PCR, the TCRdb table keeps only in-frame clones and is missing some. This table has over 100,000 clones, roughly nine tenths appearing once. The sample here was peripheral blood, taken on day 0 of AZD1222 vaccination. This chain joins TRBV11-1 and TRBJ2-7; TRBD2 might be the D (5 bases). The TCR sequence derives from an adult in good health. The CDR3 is CASRPRFHPGEQYF. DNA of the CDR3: TGTGCCAGCCGCCCGCGCTTTCACCCGGGGGAGCAGTACTTC.